This TCR beta chain was retrieved from a study of T cells in Graves' hyperthyroidism and ophthalmopathy. General study findings and limits: Peripheral blood also featured most of the thyroid clonotypes expanded above 0.001.

As regards this clonotype: The antigen remains undetermined.

CDR3 length: 16 amino acids. With 4 bases clipped from V and 8 bases from J, the junction kept 13 bases outside the gene matches. Per germline, CDR1 MGHRA and CDR2 YSYEKL. Clinical symptoms, serum thyroxine and TRAb, thyroid ultrasound and orbital computed tomography were used for the diagnoses. Using RNA transcripts as the source, TCR beta CDR3 regions were amplified. First-round RT-PCR targeting the TCR CDR3 was performed with the HTBI primer set. TCRdb reprocessed the multiplex PCR reads with MiXCR, giving one entry per CDR3 protein. The data contain hundreds of thousands of distinct CDR3 sequences, 20% to 25% of them singletons.

This clonotype was obtained from a woman in her 70s with Graves' ophthalmopathy. The chain joins TRBV4-1 to TRBJ2-1, with 8 bases fitting TRBD2. Sequencing was performed on blood. CDR3 protein: CASSPGGGRGQDEQFF. The CDR3 DNA reads TGCGCCAGCAGCCCCGGGGGGGGTAGGGGTCAAGATGAGCAGTTCTTC.